This T cell receptor (beta chain) was sequenced for a study of cytotoxic CD8 clonotypes in ibrutinib-treated CLL. Using immunoSEQ multiplex PCR, the repertoire was profiled, and TCRdb retains in-frame clones only, with some absent. Found here are about 200,000 clones, around 70% of them singletons; the top ten hold around 15%. Study-wide results and caveats: Baseline-level clonality went beyond age-matched healthy donors and moved in step with circulating CD8+ T-cell counts.

Note on this clone: The antigen is unknown.

Trimming removed 5 bases at V and 4 bases at J, with 17 bases between. The V gene's germline CDR1 is PRHDT and CDR2 FYEKMQ (reference sequence). This CDR3 has 15 amino acids. The source was PBMCs, collected after 24 months of ibrutinib treatment. The chain is built from TRBV13 and TRBJ1-1; D is ambiguous. This TCR was sampled from a human donor with chronic lymphocytic leukemia. CDR3 region: CASSQGISRGTEAFF. CDR3 coding DNA: TGTGCCAGCAGCCAAGGGATCTCGAGAGGCACTGAAGCTTTCTTT.